The 30 T cell receptor beta chains in this list originate from one sample, sequenced in a study of blood T cell repertoires in COVID-19. TCRdb keeps only in-frame clones here, not all; method: immunoSEQ multiplex PCR. The repertoire holds 380,000 or so clones, around 89% seen once, with more than 0.95% in the top ten. Sequencing was done on a sample of peripheral blood. These receptor sequences come from a man in his forties with acute or convalescent COVID-19.

V and J are TRBV6-1 and TRBJ1-2; possible D gene TRBD1, 6 bases. V lost 2 bases and J lost 4, with 17 bases in between. Germline loops: CDR1 MNHNS, CDR2 SASEGT. The length of the CDR3 is 16 residues. CDR3 coding DNA: TGTGCCAGCAGTGAAAGGGGGAACGACGGAGTCTATGGCTACACCTTC. The encoded protein is CASSERGNDGVYGYTF.

CDR3 bases: TGTGCCAGCAGTTACGCTCGGGGAATCGGGGGCTACACCTTC. Protein sequence: CASSYARGIGGYTF. This rearrangement joins TRBV6-2 or TRBV6-3 to TRBJ1-2; D remains ambiguous. V gave up 2 bases and J gave up 8 bases, with 15 bases separating them. Germline loops: CDR1 MNHEY, CDR2 SVGEGT. This CDR3 spans 14 amino acids.

DNA for the CDR3: TGTGCCAGCGGCCCCACAGGGTTCCTCTATGGCTACACCTTC. Its protein product is CASGPTGFLYGYTF. The chain recombines TRBV28 with TRBJ1-2; a possible D gene is TRBD1 (6 bases). V lost 8 bases and J lost 4, with 17 bases in between. The CDR3 length is 14 residues. CDR1 is MDHEN, CDR2 SYDVKM, per germline.

The V gene is TRBV29-1, the J gene TRBJ1-1, with a weak D call TRBD1 (5 bases). Trimming stripped 2 bases from V and 5 bases from J, with 9 bases between. The length of the CDR3 is 12 residues. Germline-derived CDR1 and CDR2 are SQVTM and ANQGSEA. The CDR3 region has the DNA TGCAGCGTTGAACTACGGGGGACTGAAGCTTTCTTT. This gives the protein CSVELRGTEAFF.

V is TRBV3-1 (or the pseudogene TRBV3-2) and J is TRBJ2-7; D perhaps matches TRBD2 (6 bases). Germline values: CDR1 LGHDT, CDR2 YNNKEL (reference sequence). This CDR3 spans 15 amino acids. V was clipped by 3 bases and J by 2 bases, with 14 bases between them. The CDR3 coding sequence is TGTGCCAGCAGCCATCTCGGGACTGCTCCCTACGAGCAGTACTTC. Protein product: CASSHLGTAPYEQYF.

The V call is TRBV6-5, the J call TRBJ1-6; no firm D call. Trimming removed 7 bases from V and 0 bases from J, with 10 bases in between. Germline V lookup: CDR1 MNHEY, CDR2 SVGAGI. The CDR3 is 15 residues long. This chain's CDR3 is CASTLVSSYNSPLHF. The DNA of the CDR3 is TGTGCCAGCACCCTAGTGAGCTCCTATAATTCACCCCTCCACTTT.

V is TRBV7-9 and J is TRBJ1-3; possibly TRBD1 for D (6 bases). V was trimmed by 2 bases and J by 3 bases, leaving 8 bases between them. The CDR3 length is 14 residues. The germline V gene has CDR1 SEHNR and CDR2 FQNEAQ (reference sequence). CDR3 in amino acids: CASSLPDSGNTIYF. CDR3 nucleotides: TGTGCCAGCAGCTTACCGGACAGTGGAAACACCATATATTTT.

The genes are TRBV9 and TRBJ1-2, with a weak D call TRBD1 (6 bases). The CDR3 extends over 14 amino acids. V lost 3 bases, J lost 3 bases, and 12 bases lay in between. Germline values: CDR1 SGDLS, CDR2 YYNGEE. The CDR3, as DNA: TGTGCCAGCAGCGCGTCAGGGGTAGACTATGGCTACACCTTC. The encoded protein is CASSASGVDYGYTF.

J is TRBJ2-1 and V is TRBV13, with TRBD2 matching over 10 bases. Germline CDR1 is PRHDT and CDR2 is FYEKMQ (reference sequence). CDR3 length: 14 residues. V trimming: 3 bases; J trimming: 11 bases; junction bases outside the gene matches: 7. Here the CDR3 DNA reads TGTGCCAGCAGCTTTGAAGCGGGAGGGCCACAGCAGTTCTTC. It is translated as CASSFEAGGPQQFF.

The chain combines TRBV19 with TRBJ2-5; D gene ambiguous. V lost 4 bases, J lost 2 bases, and 5 bases lay in between. CDR3 length: 12 amino acids. The germline CDR1 and CDR2 sequences are LNHDA and SQIVND (reference sequence). The CDR3 coding sequence is TGTGCCAGTAGTAGCAGGCAAGAGACCCAGTACTTC. Translated, it gives CASSSRQETQYF.

The rearrangement joins TRBV29-1 to TRBJ1-5; D is unclear. In germline, CDR1 is SQVTM, CDR2 ANQGSEA. This CDR3 is 16 amino acids long. With 3 bases removed from V and 0 bases from J, the gap between germline ends came to 15 bases. CDR3 coding DNA: TGCAGCGTTGAGCGGTCGGAGCGATATAGCAATCAGCCCCAGCATTTT. It is translated as CSVERSERYSNQPQHF.

The chain carries TRBV6-6 and TRBJ2-7; 7 nucleotides agree with TRBD1. The CDR3 runs 13 residues. The germline CDR1 and CDR2 sequences are MNHNY and SVGAGI (reference sequence). J gave up 7 bases and V 8 bases, and 11 bases lay outside the gene matches. This CDR3 is CASHGDRAWEQYF. Written as DNA, the CDR3 is TGTGCCAGCCATGGAGACAGGGCGTGGGAGCAGTACTTC.

The chain is built from TRBV19 and TRBJ1-5, with 9 bases fitting TRBD1. CDR3 size: 18 residues. Looked up from germline, CDR1 is LNHDA and CDR2 is SQIVND (reference sequence). With 8 bases clipped from V and 0 bases from J, the junction kept 14 bases outside the gene matches. The CDR3 bases are TGTGCCAGTCTCTCCCCGGGACAGGGAGTGTATAGCAATCAGCCCCAGCATTTT. It encodes CASLSPGQGVYSNQPQHF.

This sequence joins TRBV9 and TRBJ2-2; TRBD1 matches at 11 bases. V lost 0 bases to trimming and J lost 3 bases; unmatched junction nucleotides: 1. This CDR3 region has 16 residues. The germline CDR1 and CDR2 sequences are SGDLS and YYNGEE. In DNA form, the CDR3 reads TGTGCCAGCAGCGTAGGGACAGGGGGCGACACCGGGGAGCTGTTTTTT. Protein product: CASSVGTGGDTGELFF.

The genes are TRBV5-5 and TRBJ2-7, with a possible D match to TRBD1 (6 bases). V dropped 4 bases and J dropped 0 bases, with 23 bases sitting between them. Germline V lookup: CDR1 SGHKS, CDR2 YYEKEE (reference sequence). The CDR3 spans 18 residues. CDR3: CASSELLWTASHSYEQYF. The DNA for the CDR3 is TGTGCCAGCAGCGAACTACTTTGGACAGCCTCTCACTCCTACGAGCAGTACTTC.

This clone was recorded once. This chain connects TRBV3-1 (or the pseudogene TRBV3-2) to TRBJ2-2; D may be TRBD1 (5 bases). Trimming removed 4 bases at V and 5 bases at J, with 14 bases between. The CDR3 runs to 15 residues. The germline V gene encodes CDR1 LGHDT and CDR2 YNNKEL (reference sequence). The CDR3 protein is CASSPIGVETGELFF. For the CDR3, the DNA is TGTGCCAGCAGCCCAATAGGGGTGGAGACCGGGGAGCTGTTTTTT.

The V gene is TRBV27, the J gene TRBJ2-3, with D perhaps matching TRBD2 (5 bases). This CDR3 comprises 15 residues. The germline V and J ends were trimmed by 3 bases and 5 bases, with 15 bases remaining between them. In germline, CDR1 is MNHEY, CDR2 SMNVEV (reference sequence). CDR3 sequence: CASSFLAASGDTQYF. CDR3 nucleotide sequence: TGTGCCAGCAGTTTCCTAGCTGCCTCGGGAGATACGCAGTATTTT.

The gene calls are TRBV18 and TRBJ2-3, with 10 nucleotides matching TRBD1. This CDR3 has 15 amino acids. Unmatched junction bases numbered 2, after V lost 4 bases and J lost 1 base. Per the germline V gene, CDR1 is KGHSH and CDR2 is LQKENI. CDR3 bases: TGTGCCAGCTCACTCGGGACAGGGGGCACAGATACGCAGTATTTT. As protein: CASSLGTGGTDTQYF.

The J gene is TRBJ1-3, the V gene TRBV7-9; D not certain. Trimming shortened V by 1 base and J by 0 bases, and 10 bases separated the two germline ends. The CDR3 totals 16 residues. CDR1 and CDR2 (germline): SEHNR, FQNEAQ (reference sequence). The CDR3 DNA reads as TGTGCCAGCAGCTTAGTTCCGCCAGACTCTGGAAACACCATATATTTT. This translates into CASSLVPPDSGNTIYF.

This chain connects TRBV19 to TRBJ1-2, with D perhaps matching TRBD1 (6 bases). This CDR3 is 13 amino acids long. Per the germline V gene, CDR1 is LNHDA and CDR2 is SQIVND (reference sequence). V lost 5 bases, J lost 7 bases, and 14 bases lay in between. The DNA for the CDR3 is TGTGCCAGTAGTCTTCAGGGGATCCCTGGCTACACCTTC. It codes for CASSLQGIPGYTF.

This sequence joins TRBV3-1 (or the pseudogene TRBV3-2) and TRBJ1-2; no firm D call. This CDR3 spans 12 amino acids. Per the germline V gene, CDR1 is LGHDT and CDR2 is YNNKEL (reference sequence). The ends were cut back, 1 base at V and 8 bases at J, with 8 bases in the middle. CDR3 sequence: CASSQGIAGYTF. The CDR3 DNA follows: TGTGCCAGCAGCCAAGGGATAGCCGGCTACACCTTC.

The chain employs TRBV7-2 and TRBJ2-5; TRBD2 aligns across 8 bases. CDR3 size: 15 residues. Germline-derived CDR1 and CDR2 are SGHTA and FQGNSA. V gave up 4 bases and J gave up 0 bases; unmatched junction bases: 4. The CDR3 loop reads CASSSQRGNQETQYF. CDR3 DNA: TGTGCCAGCAGCTCCCAGCGGGGGAACCAAGAGACCCAGTACTTC.

The chain employs TRBV5-1 and TRBJ2-1; 15 bases match TRBD2. The CDR3 sequence is 16 residues long. With V trimmed by 0 bases and J by 9 bases, 4 bases remained unmatched. Germline CDR1 reads SGHRS; CDR2 reads YFSETQ. The CDR3 region is CASSLDPGLAGGEQFF. DNA for the CDR3: TGCGCCAGCAGCTTGGATCCGGGACTAGCGGGAGGTGAGCAGTTCTTC.

The V call is TRBV7-9, the J call TRBJ1-1; D is undetermined. Trimming took off 6 bases at V and 8 bases at J, with 13 bases between the two ends. CDR1 and CDR2 from the germline V gene are SEHNR and FQNEAQ (reference sequence). This CDR3 comprises 12 residues. The CDR3 sequence is CASSEAPREAFF. In DNA, the CDR3 is TGTGCCAGCAGTGAGGCCCCTCGCGAAGCTTTCTTT.

The chain carries TRBV7-2 and TRBJ2-2; 8 bases agree with TRBD2. This CDR3 region has 16 residues. Losses at the gene ends were 5 bases for V and 9 bases for J; bases not matched to a gene: 14. CDR1 and CDR2 from the germline V gene are SGHTA and FQGNSA. The CDR3 region has the DNA TGTGCCAGCAGCATTGGGGCCAGCGGGAGTGTGAGGGAGCTGTTTTTT. It is translated as CASSIGASGSVRELFF.

V and J are TRBV5-4 and TRBJ2-7, with D tentatively TRBD1 (5 bases). The CDR3 has 14 amino acids. Germline V gene data show CDR1 as SGHNT and CDR2 as YYREEE (reference sequence). Trimming left V 4 bases short and J 5 bases short, with 16 bases between. The CDR3 loop is CASSRERGVHEQYF. CDR3 nucleotide sequence: TGTGCCAGCAGCAGAGAAAGGGGTGTCCACGAGCAGTACTTC.

V and J are TRBV28 and TRBJ1-1; D not certain. Germline CDR1 and CDR2: MDHEN and SYDVKM. The V end lost 3 bases, the J end lost 2 bases, and 4 bases lay between the germline ends. The CDR3 contains 12 residues. CDR3 bases: TGTGCCAGCAGTTTCCAAAACACTGAAGCTTTCTTT. It translates to CASSFQNTEAFF.

The rearrangement joins TRBV7-8 to TRBJ1-2; possibly TRBD1 for D (6 bases). The CDR3 is 15 residues long. Looked up from germline, CDR1 is SGHVS and CDR2 is FQNEAQ. V lost 2 bases, J lost 1 base, and 11 bases lay in between. CDR3 nucleotides: TGTGCCAGCAGCTTATCGACAGGCCTTAACTATGGCTACACCTTC. Residues: CASSLSTGLNYGYTF.

The gene calls are TRBV7-2 and TRBJ1-3; weak D call: TRBD1 (5 bases). Germline CDR1 reads SGHTA; CDR2 reads FQGNSA. V was cut by 2 bases and J by 2 bases, with 10 bases left in between. CDR3 length: 15 residues. The CDR3 DNA reads as TGTGCCAGCAGCTTACAGGGAATAGCTGGAAACACCATATATTTT. This encodes CASSLQGIAGNTIYF. The full variable domain, completed using reference TRBV7-2 and TRBJ1-3, is GAGVSQSPSNKVTEKGKDVELRCDPISGHTALYWYRQSLGQGLEFLIYFQGNSAPDKSGLPSDRFSAERTGGSVSTLTIQRTQQEDSAVYLCASSLQGIAGNTIYFGEGSWLTVV.

The chain is built from TRBV4-2 and TRBJ2-7; possible D gene TRBD2, 5 bases. The CDR3 sequence is 15 residues long. Germline V gene lookup returns CDR1 LGHNA and CDR2 YNFKEQ. V lost 0 bases and J 2 bases, leaving 11 bases between the germline ends. CDR3 in amino acids: CASSQESRETYEQYF. In DNA, the CDR3 is TGTGCCAGCAGCCAAGAGTCGAGGGAAACCTACGAGCAGTACTTC.